This entry lists 9 T cell receptor beta chains sequenced from one sample in a study of blood T cell repertoires in COVID-19. Sequencing used immunoSEQ multiplex PCR; TCRdb keeps in-frame clones, though not all of them. Seen here are 100,000 or so clones, around four fifths observed once, and the top ten hold 12%. Sequenced: peripheral blood. The receptors come from a woman in her 70s with active or convalescent COVID-19.

This chain uses TRBV5-5 with TRBJ2-2; 8 bases align to TRBD1. Per germline, CDR1 SGHKS and CDR2 YYEKEE (reference sequence). The CDR3 is made up of 16 amino acids. Trimming removed 2 bases from V and 0 bases from J; junction bases left unmatched: 3. The CDR3 sequence is CASSFRTGTNTGELFF. The CDR3 nucleotides read TGTGCCAGCAGCTTTCGGACAGGGACGAACACCGGGGAGCTGTTTTTT.

This chain connects TRBV5-6 to TRBJ1-1, with D perhaps TRBD1 (5 bases). V was trimmed by 5 bases and J by 4 bases, leaving 18 bases between them. The CDR3 is 15 amino acids. Germline assignment: CDR1 SGHDT and CDR2 YYEEEE. Here the CDR3 reads CASRPTGAVGTEAFF. Written as DNA, the CDR3 is TGTGCCAGCAGGCCTACAGGAGCCGTGGGCACTGAAGCTTTCTTT.

This chain joins TRBV4-1 and TRBJ2-5; TRBD2 matches 7 bases. The V gene's germline CDR1 is MGHRA and CDR2 YSYEKL. The V segment lost 1 base and the J segment 4 bases; nucleotides outside the gene matches: 6. The CDR3 extends over 15 amino acids. The CDR3 region is CASSQGGGSGETQYF. CDR3 in DNA: TGCGCCAGCAGCCAAGGGGGGGGGTCGGGAGAGACCCAGTACTTC.

This chain links TRBV9 with TRBJ2-6; 11 bases agree with TRBD1. J was trimmed by 3 bases and V by 4 bases; bases with no gene match: 6. The CDR3 totals 17 residues. The V gene's germline CDR1 is SGDLS and CDR2 YYNGEE. The CDR3 sequence: CASSQGTGGSGANVLTF. CDR3 coding DNA: TGTGCCAGCAGCCAAGGGACAGGGGGGAGTGGGGCCAACGTCCTGACTTTC. The full variable domain, rest sourced from reference TRBV9 and TRBJ2-6, is DSGVTQTPKHLITATGQRVTLRCSPRSGDLSVYWYQQSLDQGLQFLIQYYNGEERAKGNILERFSAQQFPDLHSELNLSSLELGDSALYFCASSQGTGGSGANVLTFGAGSRLTVL.

The gene calls are TRBV6-2 or TRBV6-3 and TRBJ1-5; 7 bases are shared with TRBD1. The CDR3 extends over 16 amino acids. J was trimmed by 2 bases and V by 6 bases; bases with no gene match: 10. Germline CDR1 reads MNHEY; CDR2 reads SVGEGT. The CDR3 nucleotides are TGTGCCAGCAGCCCTCATCAGGGGGGTGGCAATCAGCCCCAGCATTTT. This sequence encodes CASSPHQGGGNQPQHF.

V and J are TRBV19 and TRBJ2-1; D might be TRBD1 (7 bases). The germline gives CDR1 LNHDA, CDR2 SQIVND (reference sequence). This CDR3 is 15 amino acids long. Trimming stripped 2 bases from V and 0 bases from J, with 8 bases between. The CDR3 reads CASSIQGGSYNEQFF. In DNA, the CDR3 is TGTGCCAGTAGTATACAGGGGGGCTCCTACAATGAGCAGTTCTTC.

This clone occurred a few times. The genes are TRBV2 and TRBJ2-3; 7 bases match TRBD1. J was trimmed by 0 bases and V by 6 bases; bases with no gene match: 6. This CDR3 comprises 15 residues. Germline assignment: CDR1 SNHLY and CDR2 FYNNEI. The CDR3 region is CASSAGTASTDTQYF. The CDR3 coding sequence is TGTGCCAGCAGCGCTGGGACAGCTAGCACAGATACGCAGTATTTT.

This chain uses TRBV27 with TRBJ1-6; 10 nucleotides align to TRBD1. In germline, CDR1 is MNHEY, CDR2 SMNVEV (reference sequence). CDR3 size: 15 residues. Unmatched junction bases numbered 1, after V lost 0 bases and J lost 8 bases. The CDR3 sequence: CASSLSGTGDSPLHF. The CDR3 bases are TGTGCCAGCAGTTTATCCGGGACAGGGGATTCACCCCTCCACTTT.

The chain links TRBV4-1 to TRBJ1-2; 9 bases are shared with TRBD1. The CDR3 is 15 amino acids. V lost 1 base, J lost 5 bases, and 5 bases stayed unmatched. Looked up from germline, CDR1 is MGHRA and CDR2 is YSYEKL. CDR3 bases: TGCGCCAGCAGCCAAGCGGGACAGGGTGCTTATGGCTACACCTTC. It is translated as CASSQAGQGAYGYTF.